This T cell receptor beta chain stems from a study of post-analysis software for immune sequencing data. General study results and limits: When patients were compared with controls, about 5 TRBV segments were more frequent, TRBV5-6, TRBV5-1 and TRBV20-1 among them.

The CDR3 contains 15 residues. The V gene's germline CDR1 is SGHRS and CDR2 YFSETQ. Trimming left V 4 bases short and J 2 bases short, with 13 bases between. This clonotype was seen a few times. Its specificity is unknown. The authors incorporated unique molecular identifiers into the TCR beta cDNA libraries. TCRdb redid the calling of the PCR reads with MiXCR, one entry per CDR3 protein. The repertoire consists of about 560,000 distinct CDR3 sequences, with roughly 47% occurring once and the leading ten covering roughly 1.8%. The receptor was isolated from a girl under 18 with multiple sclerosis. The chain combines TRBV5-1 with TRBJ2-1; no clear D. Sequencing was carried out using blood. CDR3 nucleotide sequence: TGCGCCAGCAGCCTACACCAGTACACCTACAATGAGCAGTTCTTC. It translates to CASSLHQYTYNEQFF. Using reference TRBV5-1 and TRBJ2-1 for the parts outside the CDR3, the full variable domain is KAGVTQTPRYLIKTRGQQVTLSCSPISGHRSVSWYQQTPGQGLQFLFEYFSETQRNKGNFPGRFSGRQFSNSRSEMNVSTLELGDSALYLCASSLHQYTYNEQFFGPGTRLTVL.